A single sample is the source of the 21 T cell receptor beta chains below, sequenced in a study of cytomegalovirus exposure and HLA in healthy donors. PCR primers comprised 60 Vbeta and 13 Jbeta primers. Repertoires were generated with immunoSEQ multiplex PCR, while TCRdb's copy carries only in-frame clones and drops some. The sample has roughly 100,000 clones, roughly 82% seen once; the top ten hold roughly 1.5%. Material for sequencing was PBMCs. The receptors derive from a man aged 45 to 65 in good health and CMV-seronegative.

The chain recombines TRBV7-2 with TRBJ1-5; possible D gene TRBD1, 5 bases. This CDR3 is built from 13 residues. The ends were cut back, 1 base at V and 9 bases at J, with 10 bases in the middle. Per the germline V gene, CDR1 is SGHTA and CDR2 is FQGNSA. This CDR3 reads CASSLGGDRPQHF. The DNA of the CDR3 is TGTGCCAGCAGCTTAGGGGGCGATCGGCCCCAGCATTTT.

The rearrangement links TRBV10-2 to TRBJ1-4, with D maybe TRBD1 (6 bases). Germline V gene sequence: CDR1 WSHSY, CDR2 SAAADI. CDR3 length equals 16 residues. V dropped 1 base and J dropped 8 bases, with 17 bases sitting between them. The chain's CDR3 is CASSEFTGPEGEKLFF. DNA of the CDR3: TGCGCCAGCAGTGAGTTTACAGGGCCAGAGGGGGAAAAACTGTTTTTT.

The rearrangement links TRBV10-1 to TRBJ2-2; 7 bases are shared with TRBD2. V trimming: 6 bases; J trimming: 1 base; junction bases outside the gene matches: 2. This CDR3 region has 14 residues. Germline CDR1 and CDR2: WNHNN and SYGVQD (reference sequence). The CDR3 sequence: CASRRTRNTGELFF. The CDR3 nucleotides are TGCGCCAGCAGGAGGACTAGGAACACCGGGGAGCTGTTTTTT.

This chain's CDR3 is CASSQATGRTGELFF. CDR3 DNA sequence: TGCGCCAGCAGCCAAGCTACAGGGCGGACCGGGGAGCTGTTTTTT. This chain joins TRBV4-1 and TRBJ2-2; D possibly corresponds to TRBD1 (6 bases). Germline V gene lookup returns CDR1 MGHRA and CDR2 YSYEKL. The CDR3 consists of 15 residues. V lost 1 base, J lost 5 bases, and 11 bases lay in between.

This chain links TRBV7-2 with TRBJ1-5; D is possibly TRBD1 (5 bases). In germline, CDR1 is SGHTA, CDR2 FQGNSA. This CDR3 spans 14 amino acids. The V gene lost 3 bases and the J gene lost 3 bases, with 9 bases spanning the gap. CDR3 DNA sequence: TGTGCCAGCAGCTTGGGGCAGAACAATCAGCCCCAGCATTTT. Amino acid sequence: CASSLGQNNQPQHF.

The V and J genes are TRBV28 and TRBJ1-1, with D possibly matching TRBD1 (5 bases). The length of the CDR3 is 17 residues. From germline, CDR1 is MDHEN and CDR2 SYDVKM. Trimming took off 5 bases at V and 1 base at J, with 20 bases between the two ends. CDR3 DNA: TGTGCCAGCAGTAGCTATACGTCGACAGCGAGGAACACTGAAGCTTTCTTT. Encoded protein: CASSSYTSTARNTEAFF. Supplemented by reference TRBV28 and TRBJ1-1, the full variable domain reads DVKVTQSSRYLVKRTGEKVFLECVQDMDHENMFWYRQDPGLGLRLIYFSYDVKMKEKGDIPEGYSVSREKKERFSLILESASTNQTSMYLCASSSYTSTARNTEAFFGQGTRLTVV.

This sequence joins TRBV19 and TRBJ1-5; TRBD1 aligns across 10 bases. This CDR3 contains 16 residues. V gave up 5 bases and J gave up 4 bases; unmatched junction bases: 8. Germline V CDR1 and CDR2: LNHDA, SQIVND (reference sequence). This CDR3 is CASSDPGQGLNQPQHF. CDR3 coding DNA: TGTGCCAGTAGTGACCCGGGACAGGGGCTTAATCAGCCCCAGCATTTT.

The V and J genes are TRBV5-4 and TRBJ2-3, with TRBD1 identical over 7 bases. V gave up 0 bases and J gave up 5 bases; unmatched junction bases: 9. There are 16 residues in the CDR3. Germline CDR1 and CDR2: SGHNT and YYREEE (reference sequence). The CDR3: CASSLVSPGQRDTQYF. The CDR3 nucleotides are TGTGCCAGCAGCTTGGTAAGCCCGGGACAGAGAGATACGCAGTATTTT. The full variable domain, in which reference TRBV5-4 and TRBJ2-3 provide the parts outside the CDR3, is ETGVTQSPTHLIKTRGQQVTLRCSSQSGHNTVSWYQQALGQGPQFIFQYYREEENGRGNFPPRFSGLQFPNYSSELNVNALELDDSALYLCASSLVSPGQRDTQYFGPGTRLTVL.

This chain connects TRBV30 to TRBJ2-7; 8 nucleotides agree with TRBD2. The CDR3 contains 16 residues. The ends lost 6 bases at V and 9 bases at J; junction bases unmatched: 22. Germline CDR1 reads GTSNPN; CDR2 reads SVGIG (reference sequence). The CDR3 region is CACPGGAELLHFGQYF. The CDR3 coding sequence is TGTGCCTGCCCCGGGGGGGCTGAACTACTTCATTTTGGGCAGTACTTC.

The chain combines TRBV6-5 with TRBJ1-1, with D tentatively TRBD1 (5 bases). The germline V gene has CDR1 MNHEY and CDR2 SVGAGI. The CDR3 has 13 residues. V was clipped by 11 bases and J by 1 base, with 14 bases between them. The CDR3 sequence: CAGQRGANTEAFF. CDR3 nucleotides: TGTGCCGGCCAGCGTGGGGCGAACACTGAAGCTTTCTTT.

The gene calls are TRBV6-1 and TRBJ1-2; 8 positions agree with TRBD1. Germline CDR1 is MNHNS and CDR2 is SASEGT. The J segment lost 2 bases and the V segment lost 5 bases, leaving 7 bases of the junction unmatched. The CDR3 is 15 amino acids. The CDR3 bases are TGTGCCAGCAGTACAACTTCAGGGGGCAACTATGGCTACACCTTC. Translated, it gives CASSTTSGGNYGYTF.

V and J are TRBV6-5 and TRBJ2-7, with 9 bases matching TRBD1. V lost 5 bases, J lost 2 bases, and 4 bases stayed unmatched. The length of the CDR3 is 14 residues. Looked up from germline, CDR1 is MNHEY and CDR2 is SVGAGI. The DNA for the CDR3 is TGTGCCAGCAGTCGGACAGGGGTCGCCTACGAGCAGTACTTC. Its translation: CASSRTGVAYEQYF.

The chain uses TRBV27 and TRBJ2-2; 7 bases align to TRBD1. CDR3 length equals 16 residues. Losses at the gene ends were 4 bases for V and 4 bases for J; bases not matched to a gene: 9. The germline CDR1 and CDR2 sequences are MNHEY and SMNVEV (reference sequence). This CDR3 is CASSSAEGAGTGELFF. In DNA form, the CDR3 reads TGTGCCAGCAGTTCCGCAGAGGGGGCGGGCACCGGGGAGCTGTTTTTT.

The V gene is TRBV6-5, the J gene TRBJ1-6; weak D call: TRBD1 (5 bases). Germline assignment: CDR1 MNHEY and CDR2 SVGAGI. The CDR3 is 14 amino acids. Trimming cost V 6 bases and J 9 bases, with 15 bases left between them. This CDR3 is CASRARGQSSPLHF. CDR3 in DNA: TGTGCCAGCAGGGCGCGGGGCCAGAGTTCACCCCTCCACTTT.

The rearrangement links TRBV7-9 to TRBJ1-2; maybe TRBD1 (5 bases). Trimming took 7 bases from V and 6 from J, leaving 18 bases between them. Germline values: CDR1 SEHNR, CDR2 FQNEAQ (reference sequence). The CDR3 totals 14 residues. The CDR3 DNA reads TGTGCCAGCATCCCATGGGGCAGGTTAGATGGCTACACCTTC. It codes for CASIPWGRLDGYTF.

The chain recombines TRBV6-1 with TRBJ2-2, with 9 positions matching TRBD2. The length of the CDR3 is 17 residues. V lost 1 base and J lost 3; bases outside the gene matches: 6. Germline CDR1 MNHNS, CDR2 SASEGT. The CDR3 is CASSEVVRGGYTGELFF. CDR3 sequence (DNA): TGTGCCAGCAGTGAAGTGGTGCGGGGGGGCTACACCGGGGAGCTGTTTTTT.

CDR3 residues: CASSETGGPTDTQYF. The CDR3 DNA reads TGTGCCAGTAGTGAAACGGGGGGCCCCACAGATACGCAGTATTTT. The chain recombines TRBV19 with TRBJ2-3, with D perhaps matching TRBD2 (7 bases). The germline V gene encodes CDR1 LNHDA and CDR2 SQIVND (reference sequence). V lost 5 bases to trimming and J lost 2 bases, with 14 bases between them. This CDR3 spans 15 amino acids.

The chain uses TRBV7-2 and TRBJ1-5, with D uncertain. Germline assignment: CDR1 SGHTA and CDR2 FQGNSA. Trimming shortened V by 0 bases and J by 6 bases, and 6 bases separated the two germline ends. The CDR3 length is 13 residues. The CDR3 reads CASSLARGQPQHF. The CDR3 region has the DNA TGTGCCAGCAGCTTAGCGAGAGGTCAGCCCCAGCATTTT.

This rearrangement joins TRBV7-3 to TRBJ2-1, with TRBD2 as a possible D gene (6 bases). V lost 2 bases, J lost 3 bases, and 8 bases lay in between. Germline CDR1 SGHTA, CDR2 FQGTGA. The CDR3 loop spans 14 amino acids. In DNA, the CDR3 is TGTGCCAGCAGCTTACCGGGAGTCTACAATGAGCAGTTCTTC. It encodes CASSLPGVYNEQFF.

The chain combines TRBV19 with TRBJ1-2; 7 positions agree with TRBD1. From germline, CDR1 is LNHDA and CDR2 SQIVND (reference sequence). V gave up 8 bases and J gave up 3 bases; unmatched junction bases: 9. The CDR3 sequence is 14 residues long. As DNA, the CDR3 is TGTGCCAGTGCCAAAGACAGGGATTACTATGGCTACACCTTC. Translation gives CASAKDRDYYGYTF.

The chain uses TRBV27 and TRBJ1-5; TRBD1 aligns across 7 bases. After removal of 2 bases from V and 3 bases from J, the junction contained 1 base not matched to a gene. Germline loops: CDR1 MNHEY, CDR2 SMNVEV (reference sequence). This CDR3 is built from 14 residues. The CDR3 region is CASSLGTANQPQHF. The CDR3 DNA follows: TGTGCCAGCAGTTTAGGGACAGCCAATCAGCCCCAGCATTTT.